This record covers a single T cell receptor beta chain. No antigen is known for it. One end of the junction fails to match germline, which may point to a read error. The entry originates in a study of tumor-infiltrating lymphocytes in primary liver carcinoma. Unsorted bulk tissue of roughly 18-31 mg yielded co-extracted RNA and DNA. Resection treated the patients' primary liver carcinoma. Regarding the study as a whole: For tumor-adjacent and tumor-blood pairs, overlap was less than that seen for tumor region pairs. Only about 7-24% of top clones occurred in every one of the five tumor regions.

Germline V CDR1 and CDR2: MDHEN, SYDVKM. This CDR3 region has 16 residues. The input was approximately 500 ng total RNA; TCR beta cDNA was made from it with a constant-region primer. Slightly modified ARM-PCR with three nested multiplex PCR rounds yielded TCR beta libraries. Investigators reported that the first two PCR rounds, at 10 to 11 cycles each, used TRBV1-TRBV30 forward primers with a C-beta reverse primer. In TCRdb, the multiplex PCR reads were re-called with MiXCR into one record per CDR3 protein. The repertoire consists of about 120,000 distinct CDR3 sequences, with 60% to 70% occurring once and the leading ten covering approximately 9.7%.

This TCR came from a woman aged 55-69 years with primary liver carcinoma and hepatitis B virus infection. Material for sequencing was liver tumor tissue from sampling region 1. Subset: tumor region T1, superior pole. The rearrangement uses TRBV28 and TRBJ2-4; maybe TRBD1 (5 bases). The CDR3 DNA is TGTGTCAGCAGTCGAACAGGACAACTAGCCAAAAACATTCAGTACTTC. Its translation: CVSSRTGQLAKNIQYF. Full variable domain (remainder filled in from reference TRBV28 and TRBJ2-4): DVKVTQSSRYLVKRTGEKVFLECVQDMDHENMFWYRQDPGLGLRLIYFSYDVKMKEKGDIPEGYSVSREKKERFSLILESASTNQTSMYLCVSSRTGQLAKNIQYFGAGTRLSVL.